Described below is a single T cell receptor (beta chain) sequence and its context. The record originates from a study of blood T cell repertoires in COVID-19. Looking at the study overall: Whether acute or convalescent, the COVID-19 samples came from the United States, Italy and Spain. In each case, the material was cDNA or gDNA derived from T cells, B-cell-depleted T cells, or PBMCs.

Original analysis: Reference gene primer amplification in the assay estimated nucleated cell counts. Measured with immunoSEQ multiplex PCR; TCRdb has only the in-frame clones, and not every one. For V, J and clone size, that table is used; D and trimming come from the DNA. This table has around 190,000 clones, 70% to 80% appearing once. Followed over time, Seattle patients had been enrolled while infection was active. CDR3 length: 15 residues. The germline V gene encodes CDR1 SGHRS and CDR2 YFSETQ. J lost 5 bases, V lost 4 bases, and 5 bases had no gene match. The specimen sequenced was peripheral blood. The chain recombines TRBV5-1 with TRBJ2-4; 11 bases map to TRBD2. The source is a woman between 40 and 55 years old with COVID-19, enrolled during active disease. The CDR3 coding sequence is TGCGCCAGCAGCCAGGGACTAGCGGATCAAAACATTCAGTACTTC. The encoded protein is CASSQGLADQNIQYF.